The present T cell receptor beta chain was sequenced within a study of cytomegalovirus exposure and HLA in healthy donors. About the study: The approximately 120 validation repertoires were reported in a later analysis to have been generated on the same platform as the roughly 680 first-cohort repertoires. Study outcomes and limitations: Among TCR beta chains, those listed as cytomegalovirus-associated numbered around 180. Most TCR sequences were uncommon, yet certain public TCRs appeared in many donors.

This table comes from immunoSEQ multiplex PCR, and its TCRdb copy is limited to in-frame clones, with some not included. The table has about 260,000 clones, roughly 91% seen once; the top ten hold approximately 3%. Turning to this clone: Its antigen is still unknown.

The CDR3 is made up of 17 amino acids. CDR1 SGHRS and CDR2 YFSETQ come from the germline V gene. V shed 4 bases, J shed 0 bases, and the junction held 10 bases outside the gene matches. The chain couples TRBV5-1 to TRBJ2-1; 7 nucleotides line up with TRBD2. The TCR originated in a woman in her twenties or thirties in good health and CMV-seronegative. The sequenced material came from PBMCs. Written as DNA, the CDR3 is TGCGCCAGCAGCCGGGGGTTTGCGGGGGTCTCCTACAATGAGCAGTTCTTC. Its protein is CASSRGFAGVSYNEQFF. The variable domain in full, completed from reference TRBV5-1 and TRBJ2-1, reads KAGVTQTPRYLIKTRGQQVTLSCSPISGHRSVSWYQQTPGQGLQFLFEYFSETQRNKGNFPGRFSGRQFSNSRSEMNVSTLELGDSALYLCASSRGFAGVSYNEQFFGPGTRLTVL.